The T cell receptor beta chain described here comes from a study of shared clonotypes between healthy human individuals. Study summary: Plates per donor: three CD4 naive, three CD4 memory, two CD8 naive, one CD8 memory.

Libraries were prepared by immunoSEQ multiplex PCR; TCRdb keeps only in-frame clonotypes and omits some of them. Of about 2.3 million clones listed, over 90% are singletons. Comments on this clone: Its target is not known.

Donors were healthy HIV-negative adults without recently reported acute infections or vaccinations. In the CD4+ fraction, cells were divided into CD45RA+ naive and CD45RA-negative memory subsets. This CDR3 contains 21 residues. Germline V CDR1 and CDR2: SGHTA, FQGNSA. V lost 0 bases and J lost 0; bases outside the gene matches: 17. Findings and caveats of the study: What naive subsets generally showed was a larger estimated richness than memory subsets showed.

Sequenced input: naive CD4+ T cells from PBMCs. Subset meaning: CD45RA+ positively selected. The chain is built from TRBV7-2 and TRBJ2-7; 10 positions agree with TRBD2. The receptor comes from a young man in good health. Some clones in this sample may be carry-over from other donors' samples. CDR3 nucleotide sequence: TGTGCCAGCAGCTTAGCACCCCCGGGACTAGCGCGCTTGACGAGCTCCTACGAGCAGTACTTC. It is translated as CASSLAPPGLARLTSSYEQYF.